This entry lists 28 T cell receptor beta chains sequenced from one sample in a study of blood T cells in healthy people across ages. Primers used in a second PCR of about 6 to 11 cycles were a sample-barcoded 5' primer and a J-beta primer mix. TCRdb analysed the 5' RACE reads with MiXCR anew, one entry per CDR3 protein. The data contain fewer than 2,000,000 distinct CDR3 sequences, more than 35% of them singletons. The sample was blood. These receptor sequences come from a human donor in good health.

This rearrangement joins TRBV29-1 to TRBJ1-1; D gene ambiguous. The CDR3 is 12 amino acids. CDR1 is SQVTM, CDR2 ANQGSEA, per germline. The V gene lost 7 bases and the J gene lost 0 bases, with 9 bases spanning the gap. In DNA, the CDR3 is TGCAGCGGGGGAATAGTGAACACTGAAGCTTTCTTT. Residues: CSGGIVNTEAFF.

This clonotype occurred a few times. The V and J genes are TRBV14 and TRBJ1-5; D is perhaps TRBD1 (5 bases). This CDR3 comprises 13 residues. In germline, CDR1 is SGHDN, CDR2 FVKESK. V lost 3 bases to trimming and J lost 7 bases, with 10 bases between them. The CDR3 region has the DNA TGTGCCAGCAGCCAGGGGGACGAGCAGCCCCAGCATTTT. Its translation: CASSQGDEQPQHF. The full variable domain, completed using reference TRBV14 and TRBJ1-5, is EAGVTQFPSHSVIEKGQTVTLRCDPISGHDNLYWYRRVMGKEIKFLLHFVKESKQDESGMPNNRFLAERTGGTYSTLKVQPAELEDSGVYFCASSQGDEQPQHFGDGTRLSIL.

The V call is TRBV9, the J call TRBJ2-3; D remains ambiguous. Per germline, CDR1 SGDLS and CDR2 YYNGEE. V lost 0 bases, J lost 4 bases, and 12 bases lay in between. The CDR3 contains 15 residues. Written as DNA, the CDR3 is TGTGCCAGCAGCGTAGGACTCTCCGCCGCAGATACGCAGTATTTT. Amino acids: CASSVGLSAADTQYF.

The table lists this clonotype with a few counts. The V gene is TRBV7-3, the J gene TRBJ2-1; maybe TRBD2 (7 bases). The CDR3 is made up of 14 amino acids. The V end was cut by 2 bases, the J end by 7 bases, with 12 bases between. Germline CDR1 and CDR2: SGHTA and FQGTGA. The CDR3 DNA is TGTGCCAGCAGCTTATACGGGGGGCCTAATGAGCAGTTCTTC. Protein sequence: CASSLYGGPNEQFF. Together with reference TRBV7-3 and TRBJ2-1, the CDR3 gives the full variable domain: GAGVSQTPSNKVTEKGKYVELRCDPISGHTALYWYRQSLGQGPEFLIYFQGTGAADDSGLPNDRFFAVRPEGSVSTLKIQRTERGDSAVYLCASSLYGGPNEQFFGPGTRLTVL.

The chain joins TRBV18 to TRBJ1-1; tentative D call: TRBD1 (5 bases). Germline CDR1 is KGHSH and CDR2 is LQKENI. The CDR3 totals 15 residues. V lost 2 bases and J lost 5, with 15 bases in between. The CDR3 DNA is TGTGCCAGCTCACCAGGGGCCAGCAGGCATACTGAAGCTTTCTTT. It codes for CASSPGASRHTEAFF.

The chain joins TRBV15 to TRBJ2-7; TRBD2 agrees at 7 bases. The J segment lost 5 bases and the V segment lost 5 bases, leaving 6 bases of the junction unmatched. The CDR3 sequence is 13 residues long. The V gene's germline CDR1 is LNHNV and CDR2 YYDKDF (reference sequence). CDR3 bases: TGTGCCACCAGCTCGGGGGGAGGCAACGAGCAGTACTTC. Protein sequence: CATSSGGGNEQYF.

V and J are TRBV4-1 and TRBJ1-2, with a possible D match to TRBD1 (5 bases). The CDR3 sequence is 16 residues long. The V and J ends lost 3 bases and 1 base respectively, with 15 bases between them. Germline V lookup: CDR1 MGHRA, CDR2 YSYEKL. This chain's CDR3 is CASSHQGRTLNYGYTF. The CDR3 region has the DNA TGCGCCAGCAGCCACCAGGGACGGACCCTTAACTATGGCTACACCTTC.

The V and J genes are TRBV28 and TRBJ1-1; tentatively, D is TRBD1 (5 bases). The CDR3 is 16 residues long. Germline CDR1 is MDHEN and CDR2 is SYDVKM. Trimming shortened V by 2 bases and J by 8 bases, and 21 bases separated the two germline ends. The CDR3 spells CASSLGGVVFGQEAFF. DNA for the CDR3: TGTGCCAGCAGTTTAGGGGGGGTCGTATTTGGACAAGAAGCTTTCTTT.

Many counts were recorded for this clonotype. The chain has TRBV7-2 and TRBJ1-2; 8 positions agree with TRBD1. The germline gives CDR1 SGHTA, CDR2 FQGNSA. With 3 bases clipped from V and 4 bases from J, the junction kept 4 bases outside the gene matches. CDR3 length equals 14 residues. The CDR3 nucleotides read TGTGCCAGCAGCTTTGACAGGGGAGGCTATGGCTACACCTTC. This codes for CASSFDRGGYGYTF.

This clonotype was detected a few times. This rearrangement joins TRBV9 to TRBJ2-6, with D perhaps TRBD2 (5 bases). Germline CDR1 reads SGDLS; CDR2 reads YYNGEE. With 3 bases removed from V and 4 bases from J, the gap between germline ends came to 14 bases. This CDR3 is 16 amino acids long. CDR3 nucleotide sequence: TGTGCCAGCAGCGAGGCACTTGGCGGGGGGGCCAACGTCCTGACTTTC. Translating gives CASSEALGGGANVLTF.

V usage is TRBV15 and J usage is TRBJ2-1, with D hard to call. Trimming took off 0 bases at V and 11 bases at J, with 8 bases between the two ends. From germline, CDR1 is LNHNV and CDR2 YYDKDF (reference sequence). This CDR3 contains 12 residues. CDR3 loop: CATSRDGEQQFF. The CDR3 DNA sequence: TGTGCCACCAGCAGAGATGGCGAGCAGCAGTTCTTC.

The chain employs TRBV20-1 and TRBJ2-3; D possibly matches TRBD1 or TRBD2 (5 bases each). The CDR3 contains 14 residues. V dropped 4 bases and J dropped 4 bases, with 15 bases sitting between them. CDR1 and CDR2 (germline): DFQATT, SNEGSKA (reference sequence). The CDR3 region is CSAKGRPLADTQYF. Here the CDR3 DNA reads TGCAGTGCTAAGGGACGGCCCCTCGCAGATACGCAGTATTTT.

The gene calls are TRBV7-2 and TRBJ2-7; 9 bases line up with TRBD2. Losses at the gene ends were 5 bases for V and 0 bases for J; bases not matched to a gene: 17. The CDR3 covers 19 residues. CDR1 and CDR2 (germline): SGHTA, FQGNSA. CDR3 sequence reads: CASSTRTSVVPLASYEQYF. The CDR3 DNA reads as TGTGCCAGCAGCACCCGGACTAGCGTGGTCCCGCTGGCCTCCTACGAGCAGTACTTC. Looking up the rest from reference TRBV7-2 and TRBJ2-7 gives the full variable domain: GAGVSQSPSNKVTEKGKDVELRCDPISGHTALYWYRQSLGQGLEFLIYFQGNSAPDKSGLPSDRFSAERTGGSVSTLTIQRTQQEDSAVYLCASSTRTSVVPLASYEQYFGPGTRLTVT.

This clonotype came up a few times. The chain recombines TRBV29-1 with TRBJ1-2; perhaps TRBD1 as D (6 bases). The V gene lost 3 bases and the J gene lost 5 bases, with 19 bases spanning the gap. The CDR3 sequence is 15 residues long. CDR1 SQVTM and CDR2 ANQGSEA come from the germline V gene. The CDR3 spells CSVDSGGPLWYGYTF. The CDR3 DNA is TGCAGCGTTGATTCTGGGGGCCCTCTTTGGTATGGCTACACCTTC.

The rearrangement joins TRBV29-1 to TRBJ1-2; TRBD1 agrees at 7 bases. CDR3 size: 12 residues. Germline V gene sequence: CDR1 SQVTM, CDR2 ANQGSEA. Trimming at V came to 5 bases and at J to 7 bases, leaving 7 bases not matched to a gene. This CDR3 reads CSVSTGAGGYTF. CDR3 DNA: TGCAGCGTTTCTACAGGGGCAGGTGGCTACACCTTC.

The sample holds a few counts of this clonotype. V usage is TRBV7-2 and J usage is TRBJ2-1; weak D call: TRBD1 (6 bases). The length of the CDR3 is 14 residues. Looked up from germline, CDR1 is SGHTA and CDR2 is FQGNSA. V shed 3 bases and J shed 4 bases, with 10 bases lying between them. The CDR3 coding sequence is TGTGCCAGCAGCTTGGACAGTACTTACAATGAGCAGTTCTTC. This translates into CASSLDSTYNEQFF.

The chain uses TRBV11-3 and TRBJ2-7, with 8 positions matching TRBD2. Trimming took 2 bases from V and 3 from J; bases not matched to a gene: 6. The CDR3 spans 15 residues. In germline, CDR1 is SGHNT, CDR2 YENEEA. CDR3 nucleotides: TGTGCCAGCAGCTTACGGGAGGGCCTCCTCTACGAGCAGTACTTC. Translation gives CASSLREGLLYEQYF.

This clonotype was counted only a few times. The chain is built from TRBV20-1 and TRBJ2-1, with D possibly being TRBD2 (5 bases). CDR1 is DFQATT, CDR2 SNEGSKA, per germline (reference sequence). This CDR3 has 12 residues. V was cut by 0 bases and J by 13 bases, with 13 bases left in between. Here the CDR3 DNA reads TGCAGTGCTAGAGAGAGGGCGAGGATTCAGTTCTTC. Translation gives CSARERARIQFF.

The V call is TRBV21-1, the J call TRBJ2-7; the table calls TRBD2, which could not be checked here. TRBV21-1 is a listed pseudogene. This CDR3 has 15 amino acids. CDR3 nucleotides: TGTGCCAGCAGTACCAGGGACTCCCACTGCTACGAGCAGTACTTC. Encoded protein: CASSTRDSHCYEQYF.

This clonotype was observed a handful of times. The rearrangement links TRBV9 to TRBJ2-3; the D gene is possibly TRBD1 (6 bases). CDR1 is SGDLS and CDR2 is YYNGEE in the germline V gene. The CDR3 spans 15 residues. Deletions cut 6 bases from V and 2 bases from J, with 16 bases between. The CDR3, as DNA: TGTGCCAGCACCGCAGGGGTGGAGTTCACAGATACGCAGTATTTT. Its translation: CASTAGVEFTDTQYF.

J is TRBJ1-2 and V is TRBV12-3 or TRBV12-4; D gene ambiguous. The ends were cut back, 2 bases at V and 8 bases at J, with 9 bases in the middle. This CDR3 comprises 12 residues. CDR3 protein: CASSLRVSGYTF. The DNA for the CDR3 is TGTGCCAGCAGTTTACGGGTTTCGGGCTACACCTTC.

This clonotype has only a few counts. The CDR3 nucleotides read TGCAGCGTTGGGGGGGATATCGCGAACACCGGGGAGCTGTTTTTT. Protein product: CSVGGDIANTGELFF. This chain joins TRBV29-1 and TRBJ2-2; TRBD2 is a possible D gene (6 bases). Trimming left V 4 bases short and J 0 bases short, with 12 bases between. Germline loops: CDR1 SQVTM, CDR2 ANQGSEA. There are 15 residues in the CDR3.

The chain uses TRBV6-2 or TRBV6-3 and TRBJ2-3; D is undetermined. The CDR3 totals 13 residues. Germline values: CDR1 MNHEY, CDR2 SVGEGT. Trimming pared 2 bases from V and 4 bases from J, leaving 7 bases between. CDR3 DNA sequence: TGTGCCAGCAGTTACGTTGGTCCAGATACGCAGTATTTT. Translation: CASSYVGPDTQYF.

This clonotype occurred a few times. The chain links TRBV7-2 to TRBJ1-1; D may be TRBD1 (6 bases). Germline V gene data show CDR1 as SGHTA and CDR2 as FQGNSA. V dropped 5 bases and J dropped 5 bases, with 12 bases sitting between them. CDR3 length: 13 residues. For the CDR3, the DNA is TGTGCCAGCAGCACGACAGGAGAGACTGAAGCTTTCTTT. Translation gives CASSTTGETEAFF.

This clonotype was seen only a few times. V usage is TRBV7-9 and J usage is TRBJ2-7; TRBD1 or TRBD2 may be the D gene (7 bases each). The V gene lost 6 bases and the J gene lost 8 bases, with 20 bases spanning the gap. Germline V gene data show CDR1 as SEHNR and CDR2 as FQNEAQ (reference sequence). The CDR3 length is 14 residues. CDR3 region: CASRPRGGIVKQYF. CDR3 in DNA: TGTGCCAGCAGGCCCAGGGGGGGAATTGTGAAGCAGTACTTC.

The rearrangement joins TRBV14 to TRBJ1-2, with D perhaps matching TRBD1 (5 bases). V lost 4 bases and J 4 bases, leaving 16 bases between the germline ends. Germline V gene data show CDR1 as SGHDN and CDR2 as FVKESK. This CDR3 has 15 amino acids. CDR3 coding DNA: TGTGCCAGCAGCCGGGAGGGGCATCGGGGCTATGGCTACACCTTC. It specifies CASSREGHRGYGYTF.

This clonotype has only a few counts. V and J are TRBV7-2 and TRBJ2-4; 11 positions agree with TRBD2. V lost 0 bases to trimming and J lost 13 bases; unmatched junction nucleotides: 11. The CDR3 runs to 16 residues. Germline assignment: CDR1 SGHTA and CDR2 FQGNSA. The CDR3 reads CASSLAGTSGHNEQYF. Written as DNA, the CDR3 is TGTGCCAGCAGCTTAGCCGGGACTAGCGGACACAATGAGCAGTACTTC.

The gene calls are TRBV5-1 and TRBJ1-5, with 9 bases fitting TRBD1. The CDR3 spans 13 residues. Germline CDR1 SGHRS, CDR2 YFSETQ. The V gene end was trimmed by 5 bases and the J gene end by 7 bases; junction bases not matched to a gene: 4. Here the CDR3 DNA reads TGCGCCAGCAGATCGGACAGGGGCCAGCCCCAGCATTTT. As protein: CASRSDRGQPQHF.